What follows describes a single T cell receptor beta chain. This record comes from a study of control samples from healthy donors and cancer patients. Assay used: immunoSEQ multiplex PCR; TCRdb lists only in-frame clones, some missing. The data hold around 80,000 clones, with nearly 90% observed a single time. Trimming took off 0 bases at V and 2 bases at J, with 7 bases between the two ends. The CDR3 runs 14 residues. CDR1 is SGHVS, CDR2 FQNEAQ, per germline. The genes are TRBV7-8 and TRBJ1-2; D not certain. The sequence was collected from a woman aged 50 to 60 in good health. The specimen was blood. CDR3 loop: CASSLAGSNYGYTF. The CDR3 DNA is TGTGCCAGCAGCTTAGCGGGTTCCAACTATGGCTACACCTTC.